Sequencing of this T cell receptor (beta chain) was carried out in a study of blood T cells in healthy people across ages. Notes on the study in general: The study lacked donor CMV status, which possibly confounded expanded clonotype changes.

This clonotype was counted a few times. What it recognizes is unknown. Peripheral blood from each donor was collected in a volume of approximately 9.2 milliliters. Isolation of PBMCs gave at least 7 million cells per sample. Germline-derived CDR1 and CDR2 are SGDLS and YYNGEE. The CDR3 has 15 residues. The use of a sample-barcoded 5' primer and a J-beta primer mix characterized a second PCR of about 7 to 12 cycles. TCRdb recomputed calls from the 5' RACE reads with MiXCR, one row per CDR3 protein. The repertoire holds a few hundred thousand distinct CDR3 sequences, 25% to 30% seen once, with 18% in the top ten.

The sample was blood. This chain uses TRBV9 with TRBJ2-5; 8 bases map to TRBD2. The DNA end is more similar to TRBJ2-1, so the J call may be wrong. The sequence came from a woman aged 70-85 years in good health. CDR3 sequence (DNA): TGTGCCAGCAATGCCGTCGGGGGGGTTTACAATGAGCAGTTCTTC. It codes for CASNAVGGVYNEQFF.